This T cell receptor (beta chain) was retrieved from a study of T cells in Graves' hyperthyroidism and ophthalmopathy. The study, taken as a whole, reports: Blood also held most thyroid clonotypes expanded beyond 0.001.

Researchers amplified the TCR beta CDR3 regions from RNA transcripts. An initial round of RT-PCR targeting the TCR CDR3 relied on the HTBI primer set. TCRdb re-called the multiplex PCR reads through MiXCR, storing one row per CDR3 protein. This table holds 90,000 to 120,000 distinct CDR3 sequences, roughly 15% found once. To note about this clonotype: Its antigen remains unidentified.

The CDR3 has 13 amino acids. Germline assignment: CDR1 GTSNPN and CDR2 SVGIG (reference sequence). V lost 1 base, J lost 7 bases, and 3 bases stayed unmatched. Out of roughly 10 ml of fresh peripheral blood came the PBMCs. The sample taken for sequencing was blood. The J gene is TRBJ1-4, the V gene TRBV30; 7 bases are a match to TRBD1. This TCR derives from a woman in her fifties or sixties with Graves' hyperthyroidism. This CDR3 reads CAWSDRGLEKLFF. DNA of the CDR3: TGTGCCTGGAGTGACAGGGGACTTGAAAAACTGTTTTTT. Full variable domain (remainder filled in from reference TRBV30 and TRBJ1-4): SQTIHQWPATLVQPVGSPLSLECTVEGTSNPNLYWYRQAAGRGLQLLFYSVGIGQISSEVPQNLSASRPQDRQFILSSKKLLLSDSGFYLCAWSDRGLEKLFFGSGTQLSVL.